The T cell receptor (beta chain) described here comes from a study of blood T cell repertoires in COVID-19. The overall study: Samples representing acute and convalescent COVID-19 were sourced from the United States, Italy and Spain. The analysed material was cDNA or gDNA that came from T cells, B-cell-depleted T cells, or PBMCs.

Germline assignment: CDR1 SGHNT and CDR2 YYREEE (reference sequence). The CDR3 consists of 15 residues. Trimming shortened V by 1 base and J by 5 bases, and 16 bases separated the two germline ends. Authors' data handling: Amplification of reference gene primers was used by the study to estimate nucleated cell counts. Clones were read by immunoSEQ multiplex PCR, and TCRdb kept only the in-frame ones, dropping some. V, J and clone size derive from that table, while D and trimming were established from the DNA sequence. The data show roughly 200,000 clones, 80% to 90% seen once. This receptor was obtained from an elderly woman with acute or convalescent COVID-19. Sequenced input: peripheral blood. The V and J genes are TRBV5-4 and TRBJ2-7, with D possibly TRBD2 on 6 matching bases. CDR3 in DNA: TGTGCCAGCAGCTTGCGGTCCGGGAGTTACCACGAGCAGTACTTC. This translates into CASSLRSGSYHEQYF.